This T cell receptor beta chain emerged from a study of T cell responses to AZD1222 COVID-19 vaccine. About this clone: Its specificity is unknown.

The data were produced by immunoSEQ multiplex PCR, yet TCRdb's version contains in-frame clones alone and is incomplete. The repertoire has some 120,000 clones, 70% to 90% of them found once; the top ten carry approximately 1.7%. General study points: Only after the peak T cell response were repertoires sampled.

V trimming: 5 bases; J trimming: 0 bases; junction bases outside the gene matches: 18. CDR3 size: 20 residues. In germline, CDR1 is MDHEN, CDR2 SYDVKM. This chain joins TRBV28 and TRBJ2-3; the match to TRBD2 covers 9 bases. Specimen: peripheral blood, collected on day 0 of AZD1222 vaccination. The clonotype originates from an adult in good health. Here the CDR3 reads CASSEVSGGDPNHSTDTQYF. CDR3 DNA sequence: TGTGCCAGCAGTGAGGTTAGCGGGGGAGATCCCAACCATAGCACAGATACGCAGTATTTT.